This T cell receptor (beta chain) derives from a study of T cell responses to AZD1222 COVID-19 vaccine. Background on the study: Analyses pooled second doses at about 4 or about 12 weeks. General study points: There were vaccine-associated CD4 TCRs across spike, dominant at 160-218 and 743-854. Unmutated variant regions reportedly attract nearly half of all spike-specific TCRs.

Of note for this clone: What it recognizes is unknown.

CDR3 length equals 15 residues. The V gene lost 1 base and the J gene lost 2 bases, with 9 bases spanning the gap. From germline, CDR1 is LNHDA and CDR2 SQIVND (reference sequence). Method: immunoSEQ multiplex PCR; TCRdb's copy keeps in-frame clones and lacks some. Of 100,000 to 150,000 clones in the sample, approximately 88% were seen once. The source of this sequence is an adult in good health. The chain employs TRBV19 and TRBJ2-1, with D possibly being TRBD2 (5 bases). This sample comprised peripheral blood, obtained on day 0 of AZD1222 vaccination. The CDR3 bases are TGTGCCAGTAGTATAGGCCGGGATCCCTACAATGAGCAGTTCTTC. Amino acid sequence: CASSIGRDPYNEQFF.